This T cell receptor beta chain was obtained from a study of T cell responses to AZD1222 COVID-19 vaccine. Study conclusions and caveats: Baseline seropositivity occurred in only a handful of AZD1222 recipients. Females outnumbered males among donors, who were mostly white British; clonal diversity was possibly underestimated.

Clones were read by immunoSEQ multiplex PCR, and TCRdb kept only the in-frame ones, dropping some. The sample consists of just under 150,000 clones, around nine tenths of them appearing once. Between the trimmed V and J ends, which lost 3 bases and 11 bases, there was a span of 13 bases. Germline CDR1 LNHDA, CDR2 SQIVND (reference sequence). The CDR3 runs 12 residues. Regarding this clone: Antigen unknown.

Sequencing used peripheral blood, obtained 28 days after the second AZD1222 dose. This sequence was found in an adult who received the AZD1222 COVID-19 vaccine. The V call is TRBV19, the J call TRBJ1-1; no clear D gene. CDR3 sequence (DNA): TGTGCCAGTAGTATCGGTGGGGTTGGGGCTTTCTTT. Encoded protein: CASSIGGVGAFF. The full variable domain, its missing parts supplied by reference TRBV19 and TRBJ1-1, is DGGITQSPKYLFRKEGQNVTLSCEQNLNHDAMYWYRQDPGQGLRLIYYSQIVNDFQKGDIAEGYSVSREKKESFPLTVTSAQKNPTAFYLCASSIGGVGAFFGQGTRLTVV.